The 13 T cell receptor beta chains in this list originate from one sample, sequenced in a study of OX40 agonist ivuxolimab in advanced cancers. Clones were read by immunoSEQ multiplex PCR, and TCRdb kept only the in-frame ones, dropping some. The data contain around 28,000 clones, around nine tenths of them singletons. This specimen consisted of CD4+ or CD8+ T cells sorted from blood, obtained in a trial of the OX40 agonist ivuxolimab. These receptors were taken from an adult with an advanced solid tumor such as melanoma, head and neck, liver or kidney cancer.

This clone appeared a single time. The chain joins TRBV30 to TRBJ2-1, with 10 bases identical to TRBD1. CDR1 is GTSNPN, CDR2 SVGIG, per germline (reference sequence). This CDR3 comprises 13 residues. Germline trimming cut 2 bases from V and 7 bases from J; bases unmatched to any gene: 2. The DNA of the CDR3 is TGTGCCTGGAGTCCGGGACAGGGGAATGAGCAGTTCTTC. Translating it yields CAWSPGQGNEQFF.

The CDR3 reads CASSFTRISYEQYF. The CDR3 nucleotides read TGTGCCAGCAGTTTCACACGGATCTCCTACGAGCAGTACTTC. The V gene is TRBV28, the J gene TRBJ2-7; D uncertain. Per germline, CDR1 MDHEN and CDR2 SYDVKM. V was shortened by 3 bases and J by 0 bases, with 9 bases between the two germline ends. The CDR3 is 14 residues long.

The chain uses TRBV7-8 and TRBJ1-1, with D hard to call. With 2 bases removed from V and 0 bases from J, the gap between germline ends came to 7 bases. Germline V gene data show CDR1 as SGHVS and CDR2 as FQNEAQ. This CDR3 is 14 amino acids long. The CDR3 loop reads CASSLKPMNTEAFF. Written as DNA, the CDR3 is TGTGCCAGCAGCTTAAAGCCCATGAACACTGAAGCTTTCTTT.

As regards this clone: The sample contains more than one DNA sequence encoding this CDR3. The rearrangement joins TRBV7-6 to TRBJ2-1; D remains ambiguous. V was clipped by 3 bases and J by 7 bases, with 10 bases between them. Germline CDR1 SGHVS, CDR2 FNYEAQ. The length of the CDR3 is 13 residues. The CDR3 DNA is TGTGCCAGCAGCTTCTTCCCCGGGAATGAGCAGTTCTTC. This gives the protein CASSFFPGNEQFF.

The J gene is TRBJ2-1, the V gene TRBV4-1; perhaps TRBD2 as D (5 bases). This CDR3 comprises 18 residues. Germline V gene data show CDR1 as MGHRA and CDR2 as YSYEKL. V gave up 7 bases and J gave up 4 bases, with 26 bases separating them. The CDR3 DNA reads TGCGCCAGCACCTCGGGAATTCGGGTTCCCAACAATTACAATGAGCAGTTCTTC. Residues: CASTSGIRVPNNYNEQFF.

Points on this clone: An end of the junction does not agree with germline; a read error may underlie this. The chain links TRBV2 to TRBJ2-7; D tentatively fits TRBD1 or TRBD2 (6 bases each). CDR1 SNHLY and CDR2 FYNNEI come from the germline V gene. The CDR3 is made up of 16 amino acids. This chain's CDR3 is CASSVRGQGSSYERYF. CDR3 sequence (DNA): TGTGCCAGCAGTGTCCGGGGGCAGGGATCTTCCTACGAGCGGTACTTC.

This clone was detected only a few times. This chain links TRBV28 with TRBJ2-4, with a possible D match to TRBD2 (6 bases). Germline V gene data show CDR1 as MDHEN and CDR2 as SYDVKM. There are 16 residues in the CDR3. V was shortened by 2 bases and J by 1 base, with 12 bases between the two germline ends. CDR3 region: CASSLPPAGAKNIQYF. CDR3 nucleotide sequence: TGTGCCAGCAGTTTACCCCCCGCGGGGGCCAAAAACATTCAGTACTTC.

The chain is built from TRBV6-1 and TRBJ2-7, with TRBD1 matching over 10 bases. This CDR3 has 15 residues. CDR1 and CDR2 from the germline V gene are MNHNS and SASEGT. Unmatched junction bases numbered 6, after V lost 6 bases and J lost 1 base. DNA for the CDR3: TGTGCCAGCAGCCAGGGACAGGGGATGTCCTACGAGCAGTACTTC. Translating gives CASSQGQGMSYEQYF.

The chain employs TRBV19 and TRBJ1-4; D is uncertain. V dropped 9 bases and J dropped 8 bases, with 19 bases sitting between them. Looked up from germline, CDR1 is LNHDA and CDR2 is SQIVND (reference sequence). The CDR3 spans 14 residues. Here the CDR3 DNA reads TGTGCCAGCGGCCATGGGAGGGTAGGAGAAAAACTGTTTTTT. Amino acid sequence: CASGHGRVGEKLFF.

The V call is TRBV29-1, the J call TRBJ2-7; 11 nucleotides line up with TRBD1. The CDR3 is 15 residues long. V lost 1 base, J lost 4 bases, and 6 bases stayed unmatched. Germline CDR1 and CDR2: SQVTM and ANQGSEA. The CDR3: CSVEVQDRGLYEQYF. The DNA for the CDR3 is TGCAGCGTTGAAGTTCAGGACAGGGGGCTTTACGAGCAGTACTTC.

The chain is built from TRBV6-4 and TRBJ2-5, with D possibly matching TRBD2 (6 bases). Between the trimmed V and J ends, which lost 5 bases and 5 bases, there was a span of 12 bases. CDR3 size: 13 residues. Looked up from germline, CDR1 is MRHNA and CDR2 is SNTAGT. CDR3 sequence: CASSFHRGETQYF. The CDR3 region has the DNA TGTGCCAGCAGTTTCCACCGGGGGGAGACCCAGTACTTC.

The rearrangement joins TRBV5-4 to TRBJ2-2; D is unclear. This CDR3 comprises 13 residues. Trimming stripped 1 base from V and 7 bases from J, with 8 bases between. Germline lookup yields CDR1 SGHNT and CDR2 YYREEE (reference sequence). The CDR3, as DNA: TGTGCCAGCAGCTTGCAGGCTGGCGGGGAGCTGTTTTTT. Protein: CASSLQAGGELFF. Complete variable domain (other parts from reference TRBV5-4 and TRBJ2-2): ETGVTQSPTHLIKTRGQQVTLRCSSQSGHNTVSWYQQALGQGPQFIFQYYREEENGRGNFPPRFSGLQFPNYSSELNVNALELDDSALYLCASSLQAGGELFFGEGSRLTVL.

The rearrangement links TRBV19 to TRBJ1-4, with 11 positions matching TRBD1. The ends lost 5 bases at V and 8 bases at J; junction bases unmatched: 10. There are 16 residues in the CDR3. CDR1 LNHDA and CDR2 SQIVND come from the germline V gene (reference sequence). The CDR3 DNA sequence: TGTGCCAGTAGTCTCGGACAGGGGGCGGTAGGAGAAAAACTGTTTTTT. Its protein product is CASSLGQGAVGEKLFF.